The source of this TCR beta chain is a study of Graves' ophthalmopathy and Graves' hyperthyroidism. Enrollment excluded any patients with other autoimmune diseases, uncontrolled infections, pregnancy or lactation. RNA transcripts were the template, and TCR beta CDR3 regions were amplified from them. RT-PCR was first run with HTBI primers, then multiplex PCR in a second round. TCRdb recomputed calls from the multiplex PCR reads with MiXCR, one row per CDR3 protein. The sample carries hundreds of thousands of distinct CDR3 sequences, about 20% recorded once. Trimming stripped 3 bases from V and 12 bases from J, with 24 bases between. CDR1 is MNHEY, CDR2 SVGAGI, per germline. This CDR3 comprises 15 residues.

This clonotype was sampled from a young woman with stable Graves' hyperthyroidism. Some clones in this sample may be carry-over from other donors' samples. V usage is TRBV6-5 and J usage is TRBJ2-7, with D perhaps matching TRBD2 (7 bases). Sequenced material: peripheral blood. The CDR3 DNA is TGTGCCAGCAGTTATGAGGGGGGCAGGACTAGTCCGAGGTACTTC. This codes for CASSYEGGRTSPRYF.